The rows below give T cell receptor beta chains drawn from one sample of a study of OX40 agonist ivuxolimab in advanced cancers. This table comes from immunoSEQ multiplex PCR, and its TCRdb copy is limited to in-frame clones, with some not included. The data show around 71,000 clones, with about 88% seen just once and 1.1% held by the top ten. Material: CD4+ or CD8+ T cells sorted from blood, obtained in a trial of the OX40 agonist ivuxolimab. The source is an adult with an advanced solid tumor such as melanoma, head and neck, liver or kidney cancer. The CDR3 runs from the conserved cysteine through the conserved F or W. The D gene is left open where the match is weak. The size field is filled for only some rows; it gives once, few, many or a size class.

clone_size,d_call,j_call,v_call,cdr3_nt,cdr3_aa
NA,TRBD1,TRBJ2-3,TRBV29-1,TGCAGCACCGGACAGGGAATTGTGACAGATACGCAGTATTTT,CSTGQGIVTDTQYF
NA,TRBD1,TRBJ1-4,TRBV5-4,TGTGCCAGCAGCCTGGACAGGGTAGATGAAAAACTGTTTTTT,CASSLDRVDEKLFF
NA,NA,TRBJ1-4,TRBV5-1,TGCGCCAGCAGCTTGACTGCAACTAATGAAAAACTGTTTTTT,CASSLTATNEKLFF
NA,TRBD2,TRBJ2-1,TRBV7-2,TGTGCCAGCAGCTTAGTGACTAGCGGGTTGGGCTACAATGAGCAGTTCTTC,CASSLVTSGLGYNEQFF
NA,NA,TRBJ1-1,TRBV11-2,TGTGCCAGCAGCTTAAGGTGGGGTGAAGCTTTCTTT,CASSLRWGEAFF
few,TRBD2,TRBJ2-1,TRBV2,TGTGCCAGCAGGAAGCGGGACGGGTACAATGAGCAGTTCTTC,CASRKRDGYNEQFF
NA,NA,TRBJ1-2,TRBV7-2,TGTGCCAGCAGCTACCGCCCAGGCAACTATGGCTACACCTTC,CASSYRPGNYGYTF
once,NA,TRBJ2-1,TRBV19,TGTGCCAGCTCCACGACGGGCGGAGGTAGCTCCTCCTACAATGAGCAGTTCTTC,CASSTTGGGSSSYNEQFF
NA,NA,TRBJ1-2,TRBV4-1,TGCGCCAGCAGCCAACCAACAGGGACGGGAGACTATGGCTACACCTTC,CASSQPTGTGDYGYTF
NA,NA,TRBJ2-2,TRBV2,TGTGCCAGCAGTGAATTCGCGAGCGGCGCTATTAACACCGGGGAGCTGTTTTTT,CASSEFASGAINTGELFF
NA,TRBD1,TRBJ1-3,TRBV5-6,TGTGCCAGCAGGGCAGGGGGCTCTGGAAACACCATATATTTT,CASRAGGSGNTIYF
NA,TRBD2,TRBJ2-7,TRBV7-2,TGTGCCAGCAGCTTAGTGGGTCTAGCGGGTTACGAGCAGTACTTC,CASSLVGLAGYEQYF
NA,NA,TRBJ2-5,TRBV29-1,TGCAGCGTTGTAGGCAGGCGGATGCGCCCAGAGACCCAGTACTTC,CSVVGRRMRPETQYF
NA,TRBD2,TRBJ2-1,TRBV7-9,TGTGCCAGCAGCTTAGCGGGTACTAGCGGGAGGAGAAATGAGCAGTTCTTC,CASSLAGTSGRRNEQFF
NA,TRBD2,TRBJ2-7,TRBV7-6,TGTGCCAGCAGCCCCCGAGGGACTAGCGGGAGGTCTCCCTACGAGCAGTACTTC,CASSPRGTSGRSPYEQYF
NA,TRBD1,TRBJ1-1,TRBV5-1,TGCGCCACCGGGACAGGGGTGAACACTGGAGCTTTCTTT,CATGTGVNTGAFF
NA,TRBD2,TRBJ2-1,TRBV9,TGTGCCAGCAGCCCTGGGGGACTAGCGGGAGTAGGTGAGCAGTTCTTC,CASSPGGLAGVGEQFF
NA,NA,TRBJ2-1,TRBV7-2,TGTGCCAGCAGCCCCGGGGTTGAGCGGGTCCCGCTCTTC,CASSPGVERVPLF
NA,TRBD1,TRBJ1-2,TRBV9,TGTGCCAGCAGCGGACAGGGGGTTAACTATGGCTACACCTTC,CASSGQGVNYGYTF
NA,NA,TRBJ2-7,TRBV18,TGTGCCAGCTCACCCGAAATTTCATTTAGCTCCTACGAGCAGTACTTC,CASSPEISFSSYEQYF
NA,TRBD1,TRBJ1-2,TRBV7-8,TGTGCCAGCAGCAAAAACTCCGGGACAGGGCTTGGCTACACCTTC,CASSKNSGTGLGYTF
once,NA,TRBJ1-2,TRBV25-1,TGTGCCAGCAGTTCCTGGGGGGCGGAGGGCTACACCTTC,CASSSWGAEGYTF
NA,TRBD1,TRBJ2-5,TRBV5-4,TGTGCCAGCAGCTTATGGACAGGGGGCCAAGAGACCCAGTACTTC,CASSLWTGGQETQYF
NA,TRBD2,TRBJ2-7,TRBV11-3,TGTGCCAGCAGCTTCCTGGCGGGAGGAAACTACGAGCAGTACTTC,CASSFLAGGNYEQYF
NA,NA,TRBJ2-7,TRBV27,TGTGCCAGCAGTTTAGTGCCCCCCAGCTCCTACGAGCAGTACTTC,CASSLVPPSSYEQYF
NA,NA,TRBJ1-2,TRBV29-1,TGCAGCGTTGAAGTGGGGGCAGGAGATAACTATGGCTACACCTTC,CSVEVGAGDNYGYTF
NA,TRBD1,TRBJ1-2,TRBV18,TGTGCCAGCTCAGCGGGACAGGGGCGCTATGGCTACACCTTC,CASSAGQGRYGYTF
NA,TRBD2,TRBJ2-3,TRBV7-2,TGTGCCAGCAGCCCATTACCCGGGACTAGCGGAGGCACAGATACGCAGTATTTT,CASSPLPGTSGGTDTQYF
NA,NA,TRBJ1-3,TRBV11-2,TGTGCCAGCACCTCGATCGGACTGTCTGGAAACACCATATATTTT,CASTSIGLSGNTIYF